These 4 T cell receptor beta chains originate from one sample sequenced in a study of T cells after yellow fever vaccination. TCRdb recomputed calls from the 5' RACE reads with MiXCR, one row per CDR3 protein. The profile shows around 320,000 distinct CDR3 sequences, around 10% of them singletons. The starting material was CD4+ T cells sorted from PBMCs, obtained 45 days after the yellow fever booster vaccination. All receptors derive from a man between 18 and 35 years old who received the YFV17D yellow fever vaccine.

The J gene is TRBJ2-1, the V gene TRBV18, with 7 bases matching TRBD2. This CDR3 has 13 residues. Germline loops: CDR1 KGHSH, CDR2 LQKENI. Germline trimming cut 5 bases from V and 7 bases from J; bases unmatched to any gene: 5. DNA for the CDR3: TGTGCCAGCTCAAATACCGGGGGGAATGAGCAGTTCTTC. This codes for CASSNTGGNEQFF. The full variable domain, with the rest looked up from reference TRBV18 and TRBJ2-1, is NAGVMQNPRHLVRRRGQEARLRCSPMKGHSHVYWYRQLPEEGLKFMVYLQKENIIDESGMPKERFSAEFPKEGPSILRIQQVVRGDSAAYFCASSNTGGNEQFFGPGTRLTVL.

The gene calls are TRBV7-9 and TRBJ2-1; 7 positions match TRBD2. Per germline, CDR1 SEHNR and CDR2 FQNEAQ (reference sequence). The V and J ends lost 6 bases and 4 bases, in that order; junction bases with no gene match: 9. This CDR3 has 15 amino acids. The CDR3 coding sequence is TGTGCCAGCAGTCAACAGCGGGGCCGGTACAATGAGCAGTTCTTC. Protein product: CASSQQRGRYNEQFF.

This chain links TRBV19 with TRBJ1-1; 7 positions agree with TRBD1. This CDR3 is built from 12 residues. Losses at the gene ends were 5 bases for V and 8 bases for J; bases not matched to a gene: 5. Germline CDR1 is LNHDA and CDR2 is SQIVND (reference sequence). CDR3 in DNA: TGTGCCAGTAGTCCGCGGACAGGAGAAGCTTTCTTT. It is translated as CASSPRTGEAFF.

The chain recombines TRBV19 with TRBJ2-5, with 9 bases lining up with TRBD2. The V gene end was trimmed by 5 bases and the J gene end by 4 bases; junction bases not matched to a gene: 2. Germline V gives CDR1 LNHDA, CDR2 SQIVND (reference sequence). This CDR3 is 13 amino acids long. CDR3 nucleotide sequence: TGTGCCAGTAGTGTGACTAGCGGAGAGACCCAGTACTTC. This sequence encodes CASSVTSGETQYF.